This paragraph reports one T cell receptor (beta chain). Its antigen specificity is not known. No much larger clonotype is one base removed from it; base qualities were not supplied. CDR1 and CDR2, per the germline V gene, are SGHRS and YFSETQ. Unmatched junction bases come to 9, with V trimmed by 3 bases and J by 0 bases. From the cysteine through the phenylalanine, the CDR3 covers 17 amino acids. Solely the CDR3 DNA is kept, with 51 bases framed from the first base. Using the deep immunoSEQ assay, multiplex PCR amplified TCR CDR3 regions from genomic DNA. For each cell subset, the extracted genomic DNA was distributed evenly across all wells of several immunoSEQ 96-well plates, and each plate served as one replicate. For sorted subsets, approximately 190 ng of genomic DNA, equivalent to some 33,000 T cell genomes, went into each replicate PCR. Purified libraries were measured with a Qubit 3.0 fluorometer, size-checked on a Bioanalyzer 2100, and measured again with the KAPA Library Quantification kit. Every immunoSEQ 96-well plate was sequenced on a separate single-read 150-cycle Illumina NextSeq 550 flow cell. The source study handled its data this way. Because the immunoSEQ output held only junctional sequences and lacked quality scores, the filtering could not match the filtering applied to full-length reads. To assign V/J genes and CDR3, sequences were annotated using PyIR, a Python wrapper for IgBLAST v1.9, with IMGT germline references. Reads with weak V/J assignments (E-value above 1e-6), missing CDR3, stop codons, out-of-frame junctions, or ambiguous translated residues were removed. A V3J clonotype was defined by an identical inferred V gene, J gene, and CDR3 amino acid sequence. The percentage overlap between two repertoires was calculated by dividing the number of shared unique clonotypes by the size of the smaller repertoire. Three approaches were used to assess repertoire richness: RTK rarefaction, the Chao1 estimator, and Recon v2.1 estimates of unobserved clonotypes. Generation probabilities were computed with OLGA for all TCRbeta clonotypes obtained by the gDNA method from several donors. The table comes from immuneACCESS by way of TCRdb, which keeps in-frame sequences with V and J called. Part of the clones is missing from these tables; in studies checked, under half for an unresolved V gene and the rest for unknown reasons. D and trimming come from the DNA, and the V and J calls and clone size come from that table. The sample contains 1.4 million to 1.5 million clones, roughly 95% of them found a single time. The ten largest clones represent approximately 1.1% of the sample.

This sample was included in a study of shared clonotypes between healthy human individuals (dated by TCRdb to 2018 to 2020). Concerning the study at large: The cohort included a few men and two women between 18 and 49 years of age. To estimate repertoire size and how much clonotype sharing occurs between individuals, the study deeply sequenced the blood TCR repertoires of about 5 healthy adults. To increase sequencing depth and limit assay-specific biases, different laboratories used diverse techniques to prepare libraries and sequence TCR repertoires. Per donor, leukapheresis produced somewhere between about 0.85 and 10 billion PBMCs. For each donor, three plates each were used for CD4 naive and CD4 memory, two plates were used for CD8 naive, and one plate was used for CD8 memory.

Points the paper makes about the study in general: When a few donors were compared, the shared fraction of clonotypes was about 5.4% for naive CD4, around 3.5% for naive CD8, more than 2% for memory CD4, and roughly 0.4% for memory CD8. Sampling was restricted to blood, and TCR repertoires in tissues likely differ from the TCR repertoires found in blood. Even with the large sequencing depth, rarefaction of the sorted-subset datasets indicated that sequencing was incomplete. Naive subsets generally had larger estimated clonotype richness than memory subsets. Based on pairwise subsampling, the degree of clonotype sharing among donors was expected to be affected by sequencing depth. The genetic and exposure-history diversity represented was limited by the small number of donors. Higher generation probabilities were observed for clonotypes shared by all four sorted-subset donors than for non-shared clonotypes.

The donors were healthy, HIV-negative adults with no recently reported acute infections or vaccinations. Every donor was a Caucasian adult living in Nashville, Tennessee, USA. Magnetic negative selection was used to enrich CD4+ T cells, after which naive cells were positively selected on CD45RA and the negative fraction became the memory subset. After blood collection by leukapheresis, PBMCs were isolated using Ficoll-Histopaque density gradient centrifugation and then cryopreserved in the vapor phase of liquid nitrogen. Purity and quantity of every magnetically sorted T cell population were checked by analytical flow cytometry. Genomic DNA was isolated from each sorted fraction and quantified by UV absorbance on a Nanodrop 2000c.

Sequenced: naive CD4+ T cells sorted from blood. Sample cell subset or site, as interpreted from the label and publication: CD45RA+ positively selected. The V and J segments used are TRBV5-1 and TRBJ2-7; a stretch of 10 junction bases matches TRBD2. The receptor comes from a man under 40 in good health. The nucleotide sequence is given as TGCGCCAGCAGCTCGGCTAGCGGGAGTTACCTCTCCTACGAGCAGTACTTC. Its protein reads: CASSSASGSYLSYEQYF.